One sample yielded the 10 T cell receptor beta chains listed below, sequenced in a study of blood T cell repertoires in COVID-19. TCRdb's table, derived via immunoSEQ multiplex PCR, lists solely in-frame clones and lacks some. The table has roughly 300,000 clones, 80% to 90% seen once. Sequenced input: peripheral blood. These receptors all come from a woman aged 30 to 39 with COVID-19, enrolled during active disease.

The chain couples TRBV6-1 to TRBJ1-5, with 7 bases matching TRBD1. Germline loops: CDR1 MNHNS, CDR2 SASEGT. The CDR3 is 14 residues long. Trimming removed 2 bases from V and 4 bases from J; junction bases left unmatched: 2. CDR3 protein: CASSEWDSNQPQHF. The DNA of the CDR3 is TGTGCCAGCAGTGAATGGGACAGTAATCAGCCCCAGCATTTT.

CDR3 sequence (DNA): TGCGCCAGCACCGCGGGGGGGAACACTGAAGCTTTCTTT. Protein sequence: CASTAGGNTEAFF. The chain recombines TRBV5-1 with TRBJ1-1; possibly TRBD1 for D (5 bases). This CDR3 comprises 13 residues. V was pared by 6 bases and J by 1 base, with 10 bases between. The germline V gene has CDR1 SGHRS and CDR2 YFSETQ.

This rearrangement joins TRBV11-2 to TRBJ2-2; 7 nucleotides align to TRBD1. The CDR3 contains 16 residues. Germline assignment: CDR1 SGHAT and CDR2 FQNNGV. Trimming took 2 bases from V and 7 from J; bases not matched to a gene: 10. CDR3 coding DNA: TGTGCCAGCAGCTTACCGACAGGGTTAAAATACGGGGAGCTGTTTTTT. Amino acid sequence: CASSLPTGLKYGELFF.

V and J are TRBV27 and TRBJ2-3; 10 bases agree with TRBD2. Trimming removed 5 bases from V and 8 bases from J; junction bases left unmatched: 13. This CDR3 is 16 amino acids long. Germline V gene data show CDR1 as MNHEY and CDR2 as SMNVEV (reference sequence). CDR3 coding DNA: TGTGCCAGCAGTGGGGCGACGGGGACTAGCGACGGTACGCAGTATTTT. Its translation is CASSGATGTSDGTQYF.

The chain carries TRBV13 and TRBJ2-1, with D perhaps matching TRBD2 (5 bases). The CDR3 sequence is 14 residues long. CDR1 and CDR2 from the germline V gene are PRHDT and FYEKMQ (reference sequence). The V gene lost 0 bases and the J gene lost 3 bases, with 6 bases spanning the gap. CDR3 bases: TGTGCCAGCAGCTTAGGCCGGGACTACAATGAGCAGTTCTTC. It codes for CASSLGRDYNEQFF.

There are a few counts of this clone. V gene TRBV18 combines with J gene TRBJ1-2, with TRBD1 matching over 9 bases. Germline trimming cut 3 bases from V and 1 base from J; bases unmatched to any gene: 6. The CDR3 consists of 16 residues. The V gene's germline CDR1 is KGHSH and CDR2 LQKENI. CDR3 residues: CASSPNPGQGNYGYTF. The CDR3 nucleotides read TGTGCCAGCTCACCTAATCCGGGACAGGGTAACTATGGCTACACCTTC.

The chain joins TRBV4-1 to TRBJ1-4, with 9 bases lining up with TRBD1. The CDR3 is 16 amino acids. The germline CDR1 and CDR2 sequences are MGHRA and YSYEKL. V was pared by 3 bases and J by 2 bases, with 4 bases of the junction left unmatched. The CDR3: CASSHPGQGTNEKLFF. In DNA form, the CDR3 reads TGCGCCAGCAGCCATCCCGGACAGGGGACTAATGAAAAACTGTTTTTT.

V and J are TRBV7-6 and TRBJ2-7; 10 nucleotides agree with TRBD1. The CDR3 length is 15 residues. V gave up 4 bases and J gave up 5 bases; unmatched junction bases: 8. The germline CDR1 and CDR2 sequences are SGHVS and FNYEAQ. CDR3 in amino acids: CASSSPGTGEDEQYF. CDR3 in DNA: TGTGCCAGCAGCTCCCCCGGGACAGGGGAGGACGAGCAGTACTTC.

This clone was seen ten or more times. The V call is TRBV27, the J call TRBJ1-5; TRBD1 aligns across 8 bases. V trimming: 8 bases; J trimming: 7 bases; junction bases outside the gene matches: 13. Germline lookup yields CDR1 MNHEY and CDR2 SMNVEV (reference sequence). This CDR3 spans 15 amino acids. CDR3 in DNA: TGTGCCAGCCATCGGACAGGGAAGGAGGGACAGCCCCAGCATTTT. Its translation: CASHRTGKEGQPQHF.

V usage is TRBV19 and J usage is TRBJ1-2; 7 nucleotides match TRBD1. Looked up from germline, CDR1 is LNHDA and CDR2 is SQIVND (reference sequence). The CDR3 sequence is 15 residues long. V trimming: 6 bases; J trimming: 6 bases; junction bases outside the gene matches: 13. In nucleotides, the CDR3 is TGTGCCAGTAGGATGCAAGGGGGCAGCGTCGATGGCTACACCTTC. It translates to CASRMQGGSVDGYTF. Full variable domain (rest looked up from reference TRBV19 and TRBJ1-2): DGGITQSPKYLFRKEGQNVTLSCEQNLNHDAMYWYRQDPGQGLRLIYYSQIVNDFQKGDIAEGYSVSREKKESFPLTVTSAQKNPTAFYLCASRMQGGSVDGYTFGSGTRLTVV.